The clone carrying this TCR beta chain was found many times. These data originate in a study of early T cells in non-severe SARS-CoV-2 infection. On the study more broadly: Unsorted whole blood bulk RNA was sequenced, with unpaired chains.

The TCR library protocol was used to attach unique molecular identifiers. These identifiers were attached to individual cDNA molecules. MiXCR, applied by TCRdb to the 5' RACE reads, yields one record per CDR3 protein. The sample consists of roughly 41,000 distinct CDR3 sequences, 4.7% of them appearing once. Deletions cut 2 bases from V and 5 bases from J, with 22 bases between. The CDR3 is 17 amino acids. From germline, CDR1 is SGHRS and CDR2 YFSETQ. The chain joins TRBV5-1 to TRBJ1-2; D is ambiguous. The sequenced sample was whole blood. This sequence originates from an adult who was a healthcare worker with PCR-confirmed SARS-CoV-2 infection or an uninfected control (not recorded which). The CDR3 reads CASSFWIGSRVNYGYTF. CDR3 coding DNA: TGCGCCAGCAGCTTTTGGATTGGGTCGAGAGTAAATTATGGCTACACCTTC.